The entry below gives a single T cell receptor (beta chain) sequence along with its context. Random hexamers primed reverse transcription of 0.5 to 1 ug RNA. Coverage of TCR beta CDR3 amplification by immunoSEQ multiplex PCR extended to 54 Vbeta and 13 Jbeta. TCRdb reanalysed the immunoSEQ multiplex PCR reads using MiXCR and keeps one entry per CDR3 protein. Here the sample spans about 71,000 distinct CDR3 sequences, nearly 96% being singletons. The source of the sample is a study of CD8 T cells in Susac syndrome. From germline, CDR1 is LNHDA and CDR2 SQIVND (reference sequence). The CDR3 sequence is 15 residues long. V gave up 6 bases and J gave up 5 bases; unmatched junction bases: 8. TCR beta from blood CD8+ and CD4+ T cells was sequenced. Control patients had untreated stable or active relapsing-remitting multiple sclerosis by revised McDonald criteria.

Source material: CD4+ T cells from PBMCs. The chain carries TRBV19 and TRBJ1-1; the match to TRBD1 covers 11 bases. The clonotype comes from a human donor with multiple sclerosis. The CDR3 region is CASSNGQGAQTEAFF. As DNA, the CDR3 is TGTGCCAGTAGCAATGGACAGGGGGCGCAAACTGAAGCTTTCTTT.